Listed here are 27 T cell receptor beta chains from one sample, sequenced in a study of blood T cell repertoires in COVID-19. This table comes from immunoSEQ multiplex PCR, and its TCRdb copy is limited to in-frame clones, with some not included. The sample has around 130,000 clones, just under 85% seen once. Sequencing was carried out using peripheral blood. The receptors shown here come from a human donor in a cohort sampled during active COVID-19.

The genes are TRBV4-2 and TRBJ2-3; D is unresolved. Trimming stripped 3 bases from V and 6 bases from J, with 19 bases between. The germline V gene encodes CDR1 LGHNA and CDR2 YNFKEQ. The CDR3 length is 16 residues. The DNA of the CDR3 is TGTGCCAGCAGCCAGAGACTCCATGGTACCGAGGATACGCAGTATTTT. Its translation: CASSQRLHGTEDTQYF.

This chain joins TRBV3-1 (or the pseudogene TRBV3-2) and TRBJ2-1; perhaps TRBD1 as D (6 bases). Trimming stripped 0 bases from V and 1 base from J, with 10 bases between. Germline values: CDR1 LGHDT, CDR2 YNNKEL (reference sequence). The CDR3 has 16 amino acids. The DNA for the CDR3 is TGTGCCAGCAGCCAAGAGGGGGCGCGTTCCTACAATGAGCAGTTCTTC. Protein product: CASSQEGARSYNEQFF.

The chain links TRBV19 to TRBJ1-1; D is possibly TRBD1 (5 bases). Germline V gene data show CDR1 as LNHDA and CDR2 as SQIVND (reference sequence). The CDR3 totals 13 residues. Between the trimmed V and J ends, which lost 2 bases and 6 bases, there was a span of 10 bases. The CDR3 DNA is TGTGCCAGTAGTATAACAGGCCCGCCTGAAGCTTTCTTT. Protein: CASSITGPPEAFF.

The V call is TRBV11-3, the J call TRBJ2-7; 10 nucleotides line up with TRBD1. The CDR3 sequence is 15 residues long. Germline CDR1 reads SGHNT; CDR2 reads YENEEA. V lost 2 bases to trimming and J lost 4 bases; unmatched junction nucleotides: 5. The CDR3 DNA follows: TGTGCCAGCAGCTTACGTGGGACAGGGGAATACGAGCAGTACTTC. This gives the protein CASSLRGTGEYEQYF.

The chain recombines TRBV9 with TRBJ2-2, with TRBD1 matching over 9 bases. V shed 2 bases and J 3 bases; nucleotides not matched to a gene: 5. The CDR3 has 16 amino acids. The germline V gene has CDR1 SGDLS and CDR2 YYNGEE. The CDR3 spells CASSVTGGSDTGELFF. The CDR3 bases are TGTGCCAGCAGCGTGACAGGGGGTAGTGACACCGGGGAGCTGTTTTTT.

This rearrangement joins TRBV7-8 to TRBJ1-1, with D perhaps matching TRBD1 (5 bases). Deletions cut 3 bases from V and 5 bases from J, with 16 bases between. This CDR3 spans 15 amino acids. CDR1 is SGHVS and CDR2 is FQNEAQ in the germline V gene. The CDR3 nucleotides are TGTGCCAGCAGCTTCCAATCGGGGGGATATACTGAAGCTTTCTTT. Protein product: CASSFQSGGYTEAFF.

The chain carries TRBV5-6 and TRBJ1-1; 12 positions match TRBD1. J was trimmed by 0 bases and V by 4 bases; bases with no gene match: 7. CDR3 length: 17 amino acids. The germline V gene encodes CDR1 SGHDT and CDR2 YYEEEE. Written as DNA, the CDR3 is TGTGCCAGCAGCCCCGGGACAGGGGGCTTCTTGAACACTGAAGCTTTCTTT. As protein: CASSPGTGGFLNTEAFF.

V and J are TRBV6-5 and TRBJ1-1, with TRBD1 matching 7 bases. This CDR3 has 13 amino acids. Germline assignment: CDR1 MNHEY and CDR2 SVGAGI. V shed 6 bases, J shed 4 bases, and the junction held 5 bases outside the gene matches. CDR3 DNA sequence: TGTGCCAGCAGGACAGGGATGGGCACTGAAGCTTTCTTT. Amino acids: CASRTGMGTEAFF.

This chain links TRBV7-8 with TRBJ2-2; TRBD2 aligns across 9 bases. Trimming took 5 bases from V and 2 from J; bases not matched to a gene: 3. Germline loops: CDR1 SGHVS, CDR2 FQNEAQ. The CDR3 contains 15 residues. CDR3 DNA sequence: TGTGCCAGCAGCACGGGACTAGCAAACACCGGGGAGCTGTTTTTT. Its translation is CASSTGLANTGELFF.

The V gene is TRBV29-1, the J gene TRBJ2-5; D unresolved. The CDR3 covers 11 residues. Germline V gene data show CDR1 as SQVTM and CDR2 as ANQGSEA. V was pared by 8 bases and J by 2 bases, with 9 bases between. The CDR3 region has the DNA TGCAGCTCCCGCCAGCAAGAGACCCAGTACTTC. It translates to CSSRQQETQYF.

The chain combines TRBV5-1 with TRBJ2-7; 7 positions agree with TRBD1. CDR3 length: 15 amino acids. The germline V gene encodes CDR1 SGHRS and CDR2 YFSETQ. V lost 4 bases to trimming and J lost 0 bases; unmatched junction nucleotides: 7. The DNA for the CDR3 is TGCGCCAGCAGCCACCGACAGGGAGTCTCCTACGAGCAGTACTTC. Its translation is CASSHRQGVSYEQYF.

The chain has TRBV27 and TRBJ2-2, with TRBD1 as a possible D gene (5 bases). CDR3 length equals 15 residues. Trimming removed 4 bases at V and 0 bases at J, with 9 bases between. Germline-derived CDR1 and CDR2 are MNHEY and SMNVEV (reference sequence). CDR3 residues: CASSWGRSNTGELFF. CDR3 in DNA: TGTGCCAGCAGTTGGGGCAGGTCGAACACCGGGGAGCTGTTTTTT.

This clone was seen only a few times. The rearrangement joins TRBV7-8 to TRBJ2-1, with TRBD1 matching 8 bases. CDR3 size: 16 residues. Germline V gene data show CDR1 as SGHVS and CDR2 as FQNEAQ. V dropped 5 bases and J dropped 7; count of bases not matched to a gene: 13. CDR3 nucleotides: TGTGCCAGCAGCCCAGCCCCAGGGGGCACGGGAAATGAGCAGTTCTTC. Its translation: CASSPAPGGTGNEQFF.

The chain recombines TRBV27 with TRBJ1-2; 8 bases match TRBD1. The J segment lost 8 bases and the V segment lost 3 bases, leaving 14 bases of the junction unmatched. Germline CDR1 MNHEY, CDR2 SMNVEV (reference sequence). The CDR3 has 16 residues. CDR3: CASSFKPGQAKGGYTF. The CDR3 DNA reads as TGTGCCAGCAGTTTTAAGCCGGGACAGGCAAAAGGAGGCTACACCTTC.

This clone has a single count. Written as DNA, the CDR3 is TGCAGCGTCCGAGGACAGTACACCGGGGAGCTGTTTTTT. Translating it yields CSVRGQYTGELFF. V usage is TRBV29-1 and J usage is TRBJ2-2; possibly TRBD1 for D (6 bases). Germline V CDR1 and CDR2: SQVTM, ANQGSEA. Trimming cost V 6 bases and J 3 bases, with 11 bases left between them. The CDR3 is 13 amino acids.

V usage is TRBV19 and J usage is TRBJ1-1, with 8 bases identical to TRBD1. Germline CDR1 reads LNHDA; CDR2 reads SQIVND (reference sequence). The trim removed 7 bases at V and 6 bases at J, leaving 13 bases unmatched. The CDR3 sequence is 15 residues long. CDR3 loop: CASTPLSGGIAEAFF. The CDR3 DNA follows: TGTGCCAGTACCCCCCTGTCAGGGGGCATCGCTGAAGCTTTCTTT.

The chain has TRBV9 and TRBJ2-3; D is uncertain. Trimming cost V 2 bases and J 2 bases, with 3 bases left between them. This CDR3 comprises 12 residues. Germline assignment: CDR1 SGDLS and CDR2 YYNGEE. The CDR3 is CASSVYTDTQYF. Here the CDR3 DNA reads TGTGCCAGCAGCGTTTACACAGATACGCAGTATTTT.

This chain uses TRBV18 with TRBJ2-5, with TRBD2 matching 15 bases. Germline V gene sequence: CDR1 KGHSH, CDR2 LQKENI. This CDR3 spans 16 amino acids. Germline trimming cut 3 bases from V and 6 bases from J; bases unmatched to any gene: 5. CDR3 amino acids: CASSPRTSGGAKTQYF. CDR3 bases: TGTGCCAGCTCACCCAGGACTAGCGGGGGGGCAAAGACCCAGTACTTC. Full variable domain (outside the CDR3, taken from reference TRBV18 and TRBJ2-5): NAGVMQNPRHLVRRRGQEARLRCSPMKGHSHVYWYRQLPEEGLKFMVYLQKENIIDESGMPKERFSAEFPKEGPSILRIQQVVRGDSAAYFCASSPRTSGGAKTQYFGPGTRLLVL.

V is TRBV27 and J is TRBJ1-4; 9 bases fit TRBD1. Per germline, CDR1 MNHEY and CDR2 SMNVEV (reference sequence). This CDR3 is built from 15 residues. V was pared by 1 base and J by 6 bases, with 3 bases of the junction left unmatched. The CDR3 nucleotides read TGTGCCAGCAGTTTATATAGGACAGGGGATGAAAAACTGTTTTTT. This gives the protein CASSLYRTGDEKLFF.

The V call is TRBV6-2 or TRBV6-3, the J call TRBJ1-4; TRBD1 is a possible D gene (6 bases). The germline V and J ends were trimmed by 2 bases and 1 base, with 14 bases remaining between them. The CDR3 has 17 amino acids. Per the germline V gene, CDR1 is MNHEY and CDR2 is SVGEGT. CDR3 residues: CASSYTNRVETNEKLFF. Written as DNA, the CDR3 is TGTGCCAGCAGTTACACGAACAGGGTGGAAACTAATGAAAAACTGTTTTTT.

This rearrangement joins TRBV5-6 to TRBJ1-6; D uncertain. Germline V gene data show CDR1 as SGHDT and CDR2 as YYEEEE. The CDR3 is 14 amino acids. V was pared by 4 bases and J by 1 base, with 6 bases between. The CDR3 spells CASSPRSYNSPLHF. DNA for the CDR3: TGTGCCAGCAGCCCCCGTTCCTATAATTCACCCCTCCACTTT.

CDR3 in DNA: TGTGCCAGCCGCGTAGGGGTAAACACTGAAGCTTTCTTT. As protein: CASRVGVNTEAFF. The chain carries TRBV6-5 and TRBJ1-1; tentatively, D is TRBD1 (5 bases). CDR3 length: 13 residues. With 8 bases removed from V and 2 bases from J, the gap between germline ends came to 12 bases. Germline V lookup: CDR1 MNHEY, CDR2 SVGAGI.

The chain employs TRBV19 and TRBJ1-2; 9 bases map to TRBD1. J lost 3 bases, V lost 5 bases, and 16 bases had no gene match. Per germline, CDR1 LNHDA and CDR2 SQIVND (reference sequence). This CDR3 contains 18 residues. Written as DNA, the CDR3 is TGTGCCAGTAGTTACGGATCGCACAGGGGGCTAGTAGACTATGGCTACACCTTC. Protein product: CASSYGSHRGLVDYGYTF.

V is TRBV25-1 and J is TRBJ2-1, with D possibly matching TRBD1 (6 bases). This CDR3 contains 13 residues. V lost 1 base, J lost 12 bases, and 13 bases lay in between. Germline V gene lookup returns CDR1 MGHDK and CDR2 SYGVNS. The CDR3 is CASSELQGIGQFF. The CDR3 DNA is TGTGCCAGCAGTGAATTACAGGGAATCGGGCAGTTCTTC.

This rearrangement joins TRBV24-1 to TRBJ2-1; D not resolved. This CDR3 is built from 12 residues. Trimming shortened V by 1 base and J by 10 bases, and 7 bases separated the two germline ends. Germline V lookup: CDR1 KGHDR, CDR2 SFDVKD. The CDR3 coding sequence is TGTGCCACCAGTGATTTTGTCGGGGAGCAGTTCTTC. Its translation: CATSDFVGEQFF.

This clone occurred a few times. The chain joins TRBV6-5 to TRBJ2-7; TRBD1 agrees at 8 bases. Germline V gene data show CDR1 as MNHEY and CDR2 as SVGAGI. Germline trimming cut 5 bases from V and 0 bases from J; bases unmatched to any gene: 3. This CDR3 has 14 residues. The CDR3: CASSTGGSSYEQYF. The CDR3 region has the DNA TGTGCCAGCAGTACAGGGGGTAGCTCCTACGAGCAGTACTTC.

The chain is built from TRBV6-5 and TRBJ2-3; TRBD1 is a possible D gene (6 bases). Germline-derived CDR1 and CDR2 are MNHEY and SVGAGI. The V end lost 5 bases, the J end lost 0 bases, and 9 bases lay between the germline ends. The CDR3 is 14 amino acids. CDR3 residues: CASSRTASTDTQYF. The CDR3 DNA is TGTGCCAGCAGTCGGACAGCTAGCACAGATACGCAGTATTTT.